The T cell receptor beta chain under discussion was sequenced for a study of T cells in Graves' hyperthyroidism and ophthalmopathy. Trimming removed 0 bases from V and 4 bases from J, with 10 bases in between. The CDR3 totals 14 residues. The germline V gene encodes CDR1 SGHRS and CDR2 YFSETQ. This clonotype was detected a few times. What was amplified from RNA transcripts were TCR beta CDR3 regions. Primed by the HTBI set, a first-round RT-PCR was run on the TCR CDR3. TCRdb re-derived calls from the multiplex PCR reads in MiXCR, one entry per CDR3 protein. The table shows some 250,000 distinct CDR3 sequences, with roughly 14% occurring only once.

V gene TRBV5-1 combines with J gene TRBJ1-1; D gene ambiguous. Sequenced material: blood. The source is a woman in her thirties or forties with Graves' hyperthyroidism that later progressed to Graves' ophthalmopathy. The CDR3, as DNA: TGCGCCAGCAGCTTGGCCGGTATAGCCACTGAAGCTTTCTTT. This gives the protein CASSLAGIATEAFF. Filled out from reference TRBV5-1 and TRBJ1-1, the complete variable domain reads KAGVTQTPRYLIKTRGQQVTLSCSPISGHRSVSWYQQTPGQGLQFLFEYFSETQRNKGNFPGRFSGRQFSNSRSEMNVSTLELGDSALYLCASSLAGIATEAFFGQGTRLTVV.